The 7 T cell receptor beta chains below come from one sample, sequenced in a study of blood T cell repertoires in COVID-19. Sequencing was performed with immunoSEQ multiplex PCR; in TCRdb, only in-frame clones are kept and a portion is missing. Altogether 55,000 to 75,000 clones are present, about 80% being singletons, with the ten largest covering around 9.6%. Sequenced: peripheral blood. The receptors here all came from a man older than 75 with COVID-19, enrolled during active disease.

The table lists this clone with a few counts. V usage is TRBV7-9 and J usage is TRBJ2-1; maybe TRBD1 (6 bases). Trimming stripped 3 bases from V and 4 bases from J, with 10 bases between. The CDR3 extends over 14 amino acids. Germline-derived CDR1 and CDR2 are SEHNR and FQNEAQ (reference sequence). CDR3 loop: CASSFGTGYNEQFF. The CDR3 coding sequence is TGTGCCAGCAGCTTTGGTACAGGGTACAATGAGCAGTTCTTC.

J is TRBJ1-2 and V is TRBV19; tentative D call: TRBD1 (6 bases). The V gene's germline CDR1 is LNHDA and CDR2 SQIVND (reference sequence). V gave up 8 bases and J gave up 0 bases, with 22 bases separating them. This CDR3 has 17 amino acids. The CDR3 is CASLPGGGQTANYGYTF. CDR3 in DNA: TGTGCCAGTCTCCCTGGGGGGGGCCAAACTGCTAACTATGGCTACACCTTC.

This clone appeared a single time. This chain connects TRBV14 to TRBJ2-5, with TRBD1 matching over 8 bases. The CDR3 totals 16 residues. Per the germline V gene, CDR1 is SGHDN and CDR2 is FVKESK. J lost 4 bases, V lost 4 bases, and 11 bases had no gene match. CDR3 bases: TGTGCCAGCAGCCCGCGGACAGGGTTGAAGGGAGAGACCCAGTACTTC. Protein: CASSPRTGLKGETQYF.

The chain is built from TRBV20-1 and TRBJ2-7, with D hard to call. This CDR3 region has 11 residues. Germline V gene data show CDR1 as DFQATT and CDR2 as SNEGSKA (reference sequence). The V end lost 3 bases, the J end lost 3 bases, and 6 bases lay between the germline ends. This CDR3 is CSARPGYEQYF. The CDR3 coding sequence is TGCAGTGCTAGGCCGGGCTACGAGCAGTACTTC.

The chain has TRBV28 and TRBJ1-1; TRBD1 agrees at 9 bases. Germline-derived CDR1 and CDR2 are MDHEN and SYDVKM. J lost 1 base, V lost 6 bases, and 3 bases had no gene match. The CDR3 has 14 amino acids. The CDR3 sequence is CASSSGQGNTEAFF. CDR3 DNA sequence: TGTGCCAGCAGCTCGGGACAGGGGAACACTGAAGCTTTCTTT.

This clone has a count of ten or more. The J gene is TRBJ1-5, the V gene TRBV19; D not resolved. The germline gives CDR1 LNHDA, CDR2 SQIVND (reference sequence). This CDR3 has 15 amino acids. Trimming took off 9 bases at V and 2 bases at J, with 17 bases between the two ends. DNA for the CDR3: TGTGCCAGCCACCCCACCCCGGAGGGCAATCAGCCCCAGCATTTT. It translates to CASHPTPEGNQPQHF.

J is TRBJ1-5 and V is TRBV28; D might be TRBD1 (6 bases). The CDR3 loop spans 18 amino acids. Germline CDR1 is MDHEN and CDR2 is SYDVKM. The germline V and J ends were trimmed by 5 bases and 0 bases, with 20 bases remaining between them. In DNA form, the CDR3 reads TGTGCCAGCAGTACGGACAGCCGGGGGGGGGTTAGCAATCAGCCCCAGCATTTT. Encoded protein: CASSTDSRGGVSNQPQHF.